This TCR beta chain was recorded in a study of vaccination effects on CD4 cells after COVID-19. Using viral peptide pools, the ViraFEST assay grew out antigen-specific CD4+ T cells prior to sequencing. When around 10 days of culture had elapsed, CD4+ T cells were isolated. The individual was infected with SARS-CoV-2 between March and December 2020, as confirmed by PCR. All study participants received two doses of BNT162b2 or mRNA-1273 vaccine. Measured with immunoSEQ multiplex PCR; TCRdb has only the in-frame clones, and not every one. The sample comprises more than 15,000 clones, around three quarters of which are singletons, and 20% rests with the top ten. This clone was detected only a few times. Its matching antigen is unknown. CDR1 MGHRA and CDR2 YSYEKL come from the germline V gene. The V gene lost 2 bases and the J gene lost 2 bases, with 12 bases spanning the gap. This CDR3 is built from 15 residues.

The sample here was CD4+ T cells from PBMCs cultured with SARS-CoV-2 spike peptides, taken after COVID-19 vaccination. The receptor comes from a human donor who had a prior SARS-CoV-2 infection. The V call is TRBV4-1, the J call TRBJ1-2; TRBD1 is a possible D gene (5 bases). CDR3: CASSQWMKGNYGYTF. CDR3 in DNA: TGCGCCAGCAGCCAATGGATGAAGGGGAACTATGGCTACACCTTC.